These 32 T cell receptor beta chains originate from one sample sequenced in a study of blood T cells in healthy people across ages. The use of a sample-barcoded 5' primer and a J-beta primer mix characterized a second PCR of about 7 to 12 cycles. TCRdb itself ran the 5' RACE reads through MiXCR, one entry per CDR3 protein. The repertoire holds under 1 million distinct CDR3 sequences, with under 55% as singletons. The sequenced sample consisted of blood. The origin of the receptors is a man aged 60 to 69 in good health.

The chain links TRBV12-3 or TRBV12-4 to TRBJ2-7; 8 bases fit TRBD1. The CDR3 contains 15 residues. V gave up 5 bases and J gave up 2 bases; unmatched junction bases: 8. CDR3 nucleotides: TGTGCCAGCAGTCTACAGGGGGTAGTGGCCTACGAGCAGTACTTC. As protein: CASSLQGVVAYEQYF.

The chain recombines TRBV13 with TRBJ2-7; 10 nucleotides line up with TRBD1. Germline V lookup: CDR1 PRHDT, CDR2 FYEKMQ (reference sequence). The CDR3 has 14 amino acids. V lost 5 bases to trimming and J lost 2 bases; unmatched junction nucleotides: 3. The CDR3 coding sequence is TGTGCCAGCAGCGGGACAGGGGACCCCTACGAGCAGTACTTC. It codes for CASSGTGDPYEQYF.

The rearrangement uses TRBV20-1 and TRBJ1-2; D remains unclear. V dropped 6 bases and J dropped 2 bases, with 10 bases sitting between them. Germline V gives CDR1 DFQATT, CDR2 SNEGSKA (reference sequence). This CDR3 is 12 amino acids long. CDR3 in amino acids: CSAPGENYGYTF. CDR3 nucleotides: TGCAGTGCCCCCGGAGAGAACTATGGCTACACCTTC.

This chain joins TRBV7-9 and TRBJ1-1; TRBD1 agrees at 8 bases. The V segment lost 4 bases and the J segment 0 bases; nucleotides outside the gene matches: 4. The CDR3 consists of 15 residues. Germline V CDR1 and CDR2: SEHNR, FQNEAQ (reference sequence). The CDR3 bases are TGTGCCAGCAGCTCTTCAGGGGGCCTGAACACTGAAGCTTTCTTT. Its translation is CASSSSGGLNTEAFF.

This clonotype was observed a handful of times. CDR3 in amino acids: CASSDSGDEQFF. The CDR3 region has the DNA TGTGCCAGCAGTGACTCAGGTGATGAGCAGTTCTTC. The chain carries TRBV6-4 and TRBJ2-1; D gene ambiguous. Between the trimmed V and J ends, which lost 0 bases and 8 bases, there was a span of 5 bases. The germline V gene encodes CDR1 MRHNA and CDR2 SNTAGT. The CDR3 contains 12 residues.

The chain couples TRBV7-6 to TRBJ2-1; D is ambiguous. The germline V gene has CDR1 SGHVS and CDR2 FNYEAQ. There are 18 residues in the CDR3. V dropped 5 bases and J dropped 2 bases, with 22 bases sitting between them. CDR3 DNA sequence: TGTGCCAGCAGCGACCATAATCGTCGAACGATCACCTACAATGAGCAGTTCTTC. This translates into CASSDHNRRTITYNEQFF.

The J gene is TRBJ2-5, the V gene TRBV7-2; tentatively, D is TRBD1 (6 bases). V lost 5 bases and J 6 bases, leaving 10 bases between the germline ends. Germline CDR1 is SGHTA and CDR2 is FQGNSA. The CDR3 spans 12 residues. CDR3 sequence: CASSHRVKTQYF. As DNA, the CDR3 is TGTGCCAGCAGCCACAGGGTTAAGACCCAGTACTTC.

This clonotype has more than one count but fewer than ten. This chain links TRBV7-3 with TRBJ1-6; no firm D call. CDR1 and CDR2 from the germline V gene are SGHTA and FQGTGA. The V and J ends lost 2 bases and 5 bases respectively, with 4 bases between them. The CDR3 extends over 13 amino acids. The CDR3 protein is CASSLRNNSPLHF. In nucleotides, the CDR3 is TGTGCCAGCAGCTTACGGAATAATTCACCCCTCCACTTT.

This chain links TRBV6-5 with TRBJ2-5; D gene uncertain. The CDR3 runs 16 residues. V was trimmed by 0 bases and J by 0 bases, leaving 11 bases between them. The germline V gene has CDR1 MNHEY and CDR2 SVGAGI. DNA for the CDR3: TGTGCCAGCAGTTACTCGATCAGCCTGTACCAAGAGACCCAGTACTTC. Amino acids: CASSYSISLYQETQYF.

The rearrangement uses TRBV6-2 or TRBV6-3 and TRBJ1-5; TRBD1 might be the D (6 bases). CDR3 length: 15 amino acids. The ends were cut back, 6 bases at V and 7 bases at J, with 19 bases in the middle. Germline assignment: CDR1 MNHEY and CDR2 SVGEGT. The CDR3 sequence is CASSPFGGRGQPQHF. The CDR3 DNA reads as TGTGCCAGCAGCCCTTTTGGGGGCCGTGGACAGCCCCAGCATTTT.

The chain links TRBV11-2 to TRBJ2-7, with TRBD1 matching 10 bases. With V trimmed by 8 bases and J by 4 bases, 8 bases remained unmatched. CDR1 SGHAT and CDR2 FQNNGV come from the germline V gene. This CDR3 contains 14 residues. The CDR3 region is CASGGGTGDYEQYF. As DNA, the CDR3 is TGTGCCAGCGGTGGGGGGACAGGGGATTACGAGCAGTACTTC.

Comment on this clonotype: Possible read error: a much larger clone is one base away. V and J are TRBV12-3 or TRBV12-4 and TRBJ2-1; 15 nucleotides align to TRBD2. The CDR3 length is 17 residues. The CDR3 nucleotides are TGTGCCAACAGTTACCCGGGACTAGCGGGGGGAAACAATGAGCAGTTCTTC. Protein sequence: CANSYPGLAGGNNEQFF.

This clonotype was picked up a small number of times. This rearrangement joins TRBV3-1 to TRBJ1-2, with TRBD1 matching over 8 bases. With 1 base clipped from V and 11 bases from J, the junction kept 3 bases outside the gene matches. This CDR3 has 12 residues. CDR1 is LGHDT and CDR2 is YNNKEL in the germline V gene (reference sequence). CDR3 residues: CASSQGQGRYTF. CDR3 nucleotide sequence: TGTGCCAGCAGCCAAGGACAGGGGCGGTACACCTTC.

This chain links TRBV30 with TRBJ2-4; perhaps D is TRBD1 or TRBD2 (5 bases each). Judging by the DNA end, TRBJ2-7 fits better; the J call may be wrong. CDR1 and CDR2 (germline): GTSNPN, SVGIG (reference sequence). The CDR3 is made up of 14 amino acids. CDR3 sequence: CAWKPRDRFYEQYF. The CDR3, as DNA: TGTGCCTGGAAACCCCGGGACCGCTTCTACGAGCAGTACTTC.

The gene calls are TRBV6-2 or TRBV6-3 and TRBJ1-1; possible D gene TRBD1, 6 bases. The CDR3 sequence is 13 residues long. Germline V gene lookup returns CDR1 MNHEY and CDR2 SVGEGT. V dropped 4 bases and J dropped 8 bases, with 14 bases sitting between them. CDR3 region: CASSSTGLTEAFF. The CDR3 bases are TGTGCCAGCAGTTCAACAGGGCTCACAGAAGCTTTCTTT.

At least ten counts were recorded for this clonotype. This chain joins TRBV20-1 and TRBJ2-7; TRBD1 is a possible D gene (6 bases). The germline V gene encodes CDR1 DFQATT and CDR2 SNEGSKA (reference sequence). Trimming cost V 5 bases and J 2 bases, with 13 bases left between them. This CDR3 is 13 amino acids long. The CDR3 loop is CSADHRTAYEQYF. The CDR3 region has the DNA TGCAGTGCTGACCACCGGACAGCCTACGAGCAGTACTTC.

The chain has TRBV20-1 and TRBJ2-1, with TRBD2 identical over 9 bases. The germline V gene encodes CDR1 DFQATT and CDR2 SNEGSKA (reference sequence). The ends lost 6 bases at V and 15 bases at J; junction bases unmatched: 12. The CDR3 runs 12 residues. CDR3 bases: TGCAGTGCCAGACCTAAGCGGGGGGAAGGGTTCTTC. This encodes CSARPKRGEGFF.

DNA for the CDR3: TGCAGTGCTGGAAACTCCGGGACAGGGGGATCCGAGCAGTACTTC. Translation gives CSAGNSGTGGSEQYF. The V and J genes are TRBV20-1 and TRBJ2-7; TRBD1 aligns across 11 bases. The CDR3 is 15 residues long. J was trimmed by 6 bases and V by 5 bases; bases with no gene match: 12. Germline V lookup: CDR1 DFQATT, CDR2 SNEGSKA (reference sequence).

This clonotype was seen a few times. The rearrangement joins TRBV20-1 to TRBJ2-3; weak D call: TRBD2 (6 bases). CDR3 size: 13 residues. Germline V gene sequence: CDR1 DFQATT, CDR2 SNEGSKA (reference sequence). CDR3 bases: TGCAGGGTCGACGGGGGAAACACAGATACGCAGTATTTT. This encodes CRVDGGNTDTQYF.

A word on this clonotype: A read error is possible here, since a much larger clone lies one base away. The rearrangement links TRBV7-9 to TRBJ1-2; 7 bases fit TRBD1. The V gene end was trimmed by 7 bases and the J gene end by 4 bases; junction bases not matched to a gene: 3. The germline gives CDR1 SEHNR, CDR2 FQNEAQ (reference sequence). The CDR3 has 12 amino acids. CDR3 nucleotides: TGTGCCAGCATCCGGGACAGCTATGGCTACACCTTC. Translating it yields CASIRDSYGYTF.

CDR3 region: CASSGDRGQGDTQYF. As DNA, the CDR3 is TGTGCCAGCAGTGGTGACAGGGGGCAAGGAGATACGCAGTATTTT. The chain has TRBV6-6 and TRBJ2-3; TRBD1 matches 10 bases. V trimming: 5 bases; J trimming: 5 bases; junction bases outside the gene matches: 7. This CDR3 comprises 15 residues. Germline CDR1 is MNHNY and CDR2 is SVGAGI (reference sequence).

This clonotype has just one count. The rearrangement links TRBV4-1 to TRBJ2-5; D unresolved. The CDR3 has 12 residues. Trimming took off 1 base at V and 11 bases at J, with 11 bases between the two ends. CDR1 and CDR2 (germline): MGHRA, YSYEKL. The CDR3 here is CASSQAVHEQYF. The CDR3 bases are TGCGCCAGCAGCCAAGCGGTGCATGAGCAGTACTTC.

This clonotype was seen repeatedly, ten times or more. The rearrangement joins TRBV6-5 to TRBJ1-1; D is uncertain. The CDR3 is 12 residues long. V lost 8 bases and J 7 bases, leaving 14 bases between the germline ends. Germline V gives CDR1 MNHEY, CDR2 SVGAGI. The CDR3 spells CASGSSVFEAFF. The CDR3 bases are TGTGCCAGCGGCTCATCTGTCTTTGAAGCTTTCTTT.

A remark on this clonotype: It may be a read error: a sequence one base away is much more abundant. The chain links TRBV10-3 to TRBJ1-2; 9 bases agree with TRBD1. The CDR3 loop spans 14 amino acids. The V gene's germline CDR1 is ENHRY and CDR2 SYGVKD. CDR3 coding DNA: TGTGCCGTCAGTAGACAGGGGGTGAACTATGGCTACACCTTC. Protein: CAVSRQGVNYGYTF.

The chain joins TRBV20-1 to TRBJ2-5, with D tentatively TRBD2 (5 bases). The CDR3 has 13 amino acids. CDR1 and CDR2 (germline): DFQATT, SNEGSKA (reference sequence). Between the trimmed V and J ends, which lost 5 bases and 2 bases, there was a span of 12 bases. DNA for the CDR3: TGCAGTGCTGAGGGAAACTTTCAAGAGACCCAGTACTTC. Residues: CSAEGNFQETQYF.

The V call is TRBV18, the J call TRBJ2-7; D unresolved. Germline CDR1 and CDR2: KGHSH and LQKENI. Trimming stripped 4 bases from V and 7 bases from J, with 20 bases between. This CDR3 comprises 15 residues. The CDR3 sequence: CASSRSTNRNNEQYF. CDR3 bases: TGTGCCAGCTCACGATCGACAAATCGGAACAATGAGCAGTACTTC.

This chain joins TRBV6-6 and TRBJ2-7; 8 bases are shared with TRBD1. Germline loops: CDR1 MNHNY, CDR2 SVGAGI (reference sequence). The V and J ends lost 5 bases and 6 bases, in that order; junction bases with no gene match: 9. The CDR3 runs 14 residues. CDR3 protein: CASSPGGGFAEQYF. In DNA form, the CDR3 reads TGTGCCAGCAGTCCAGGGGGCGGTTTCGCCGAGCAGTACTTC.

This clonotype has only a few counts. It may be a read error: a sequence one base away is much more abundant. The chain carries TRBV6-2 or TRBV6-3 and TRBJ2-1; 10 bases are shared with TRBD2. V lost 6 bases and J lost 13; bases outside the gene matches: 12. In germline, CDR1 is MNHEY, CDR2 SVGEGT. The CDR3 has 14 amino acids. As DNA, the CDR3 is TGTGCCAGCAGAAGACTAGCGGGTGGAGAGACCCAGTTCTTC. It codes for CASRRLAGGETQFF.

In its sample, this clonotype was seen a few times. V usage is TRBV4-1 and J usage is TRBJ2-3; no definite D call. CDR1 and CDR2 from the germline V gene are MGHRA and YSYEKL. V was trimmed by 3 bases and J by 4 bases, leaving 5 bases between them. The CDR3 runs 12 residues. The CDR3 bases are TGCGCCAGCAGCCATATGGCAGATACGCAGTATTTT. Translation gives CASSHMADTQYF.

This chain links TRBV20-1 with TRBJ2-3, with 7 bases lining up with TRBD2. Trimming cost V 1 base and J 2 bases; bases outside gene matches: 12. There are 17 residues in the CDR3. Germline V lookup: CDR1 DFQATT, CDR2 SNEGSKA (reference sequence). The DNA for the CDR3 is TGCAGTGCTAGAGCCCAAAAGACTAGCTCTTTCACAGATACGCAGTATTTT. As protein: CSARAQKTSSFTDTQYF.

This clonotype was picked up a small number of times. The CDR3: CASSLGFAGNQPQHF. CDR3 in DNA: TGTGCCAGCAGCTTGGGTTTTGCAGGGAATCAGCCCCAGCATTTT. The chain joins TRBV5-6 to TRBJ1-5, with TRBD1 as a possible D gene (5 bases). The CDR3 spans 15 residues. The ends were cut back, 0 bases at V and 4 bases at J, with 11 bases in the middle. Germline assignment: CDR1 SGHDT and CDR2 YYEEEE.

In this sample, this clonotype turned up many times. This sequence joins TRBV12-3 or TRBV12-4 and TRBJ1-1; 7 bases are a match to TRBD1. Trimming took 6 bases from V and 0 from J; bases not matched to a gene: 4. The CDR3 has 14 residues. CDR3 sequence reads: CASSLQGMNTEAFF. The DNA of the CDR3 is TGTGCCAGCAGCTTACAGGGGATGAACACTGAAGCTTTCTTT.